Presented here are 18 T cell receptor beta chains from one specimen sequenced in a study of shared clonotypes between healthy human individuals. Measured with immunoSEQ multiplex PCR; TCRdb has only the in-frame clones, and not every one. Counted here are about 1.5 million clones, roughly 96% occurring once; the ten biggest clones make up roughly 1.2%. Sequencing input: naive CD4+ T cells sorted from blood. Noted subset: CD45RA+ positively selected. Receptor source: a man aged 25-45 years in good health.

As to this clone: Other DNA sequences from this sample encode an identical CDR3 as well. The CDR3 DNA is TGCGCCAGCAGCTTAGACAGAAACACCGGGGAGCTGTTTTTT. Protein: CASSLDRNTGELFF. This chain joins TRBV5-1 and TRBJ2-2; a possible D gene is TRBD1 (5 bases). Germline CDR1 and CDR2: SGHRS and YFSETQ. This CDR3 has 14 amino acids. V was clipped by 2 bases and J by 2 bases, with 7 bases between them.

The genes are TRBV7-8 and TRBJ1-3, with 8 bases fitting TRBD1. Germline values: CDR1 SGHVS, CDR2 FQNEAQ. V trimming: 5 bases; J trimming: 1 base; junction bases outside the gene matches: 7. This CDR3 region has 16 residues. CDR3 sequence (DNA): TGTGCCAGCAGCGGCCGACAGGGGTTATCTGGAAACACCATATATTTT. Translation: CASSGRQGLSGNTIYF.

The genes are TRBV7-2 and TRBJ1-2, with 12 bases matching TRBD1. The CDR3 spans 16 residues. The germline V gene encodes CDR1 SGHTA and CDR2 FQGNSA. V gave up 5 bases and J gave up 3 bases; unmatched junction bases: 7. The CDR3 protein is CASSLPGTGGHYGYTF. CDR3 DNA: TGTGCCAGCAGCCTCCCCGGGACAGGGGGCCACTATGGCTACACCTTC.

V and J are TRBV2 and TRBJ2-1; D may be TRBD2 (7 bases). This CDR3 contains 15 residues. The germline V gene has CDR1 SNHLY and CDR2 FYNNEI. Trimming removed 8 bases from V and 2 bases from J, with 16 bases in between. Here the CDR3 DNA reads TGTGCCAGCGAGGGGGGGGAGGTCCCCTACAATGAGCAGTTCTTC. It yields the protein CASEGGEVPYNEQFF.

The chain links TRBV7-9 to TRBJ2-3; the D gene is possibly TRBD2 (6 bases). The germline gives CDR1 SEHNR, CDR2 FQNEAQ (reference sequence). V lost 5 bases and J 3 bases, leaving 18 bases between the germline ends. The CDR3 is 16 amino acids. The CDR3 protein is CASSRGAAGMTDTQYF. The CDR3, as DNA: TGTGCCAGCAGCAGGGGAGCAGCGGGTATGACAGATACGCAGTATTTT.

As concerns this clone: The sample contains more than one DNA sequence encoding this CDR3. The V and J genes are TRBV6-5 and TRBJ2-1, with TRBD2 matching 9 bases. The trim removed 4 bases at V and 0 bases at J, leaving 4 bases unmatched. The CDR3 is 16 amino acids. CDR1 and CDR2 (germline): MNHEY, SVGAGI. The chain's CDR3 is CASSSLSGSSYNEQFF. CDR3 DNA sequence: TGTGCCAGCAGTTCCCTTAGCGGGAGCTCCTACAATGAGCAGTTCTTC.

The genes are TRBV11-3 and TRBJ2-1; tentatively, D is TRBD2 (8 bases). V was cut by 5 bases and J by 9 bases, with 20 bases left in between. CDR3 size: 15 residues. Germline V gene lookup returns CDR1 SGHNT and CDR2 YENEEA. This chain's CDR3 is CASSRGGGRIGEQFF. CDR3 nucleotides: TGTGCCAGCAGCCGAGGGGGCGGGAGGATAGGTGAGCAGTTCTTC.

This chain joins TRBV9 and TRBJ2-1; D not certain. This CDR3 is 14 amino acids long. V was clipped by 0 bases and J by 5 bases, with 9 bases between them. Germline CDR1 and CDR2: SGDLS and YYNGEE. DNA of the CDR3: TGTGCCAGCAGCGTAGTGGCACTAAACAATGAGCAGTTCTTC. It translates to CASSVVALNNEQFF.

This chain links TRBV2 with TRBJ2-5; 11 bases agree with TRBD2. Trimming cost V 5 bases and J 1 base; bases outside gene matches: 9. The germline V gene encodes CDR1 SNHLY and CDR2 FYNNEI. The CDR3 runs to 17 residues. The CDR3 loop reads CASSSRLAGGPQETQYF. Here the CDR3 DNA reads TGTGCCAGCAGTTCGAGGCTAGCGGGAGGACCCCAAGAGACCCAGTACTTC.

V is TRBV10-2 and J is TRBJ2-1; D may match TRBD1 or TRBD2 (5 bases each). The CDR3 length is 15 residues. Germline CDR1 reads WSHSY; CDR2 reads SAAADI. Trimming took off 6 bases at V and 2 bases at J, with 14 bases between the two ends. CDR3 sequence reads: CASSSEGQTYNEQFF. Written as DNA, the CDR3 is TGCGCCAGCAGCTCCGAGGGGCAAACCTACAATGAGCAGTTCTTC.

This clone was recorded once. The rearrangement joins TRBV18 to TRBJ1-1; D not certain. The CDR3 sequence is 13 residues long. Per the germline V gene, CDR1 is KGHSH and CDR2 is LQKENI. Trimming took 2 bases from V and 7 from J, leaving 11 bases between them. CDR3 DNA: TGTGCCAGCTCACCAGGGGAGAAGGGTGAAGCTTTCTTT. This translates into CASSPGEKGEAFF.

V and J are TRBV27 and TRBJ2-6; TRBD1 or TRBD2 may be the D gene (5 bases each). The CDR3 covers 16 residues. The germline V and J ends were trimmed by 8 bases and 0 bases, with 14 bases remaining between them. Germline V gene sequence: CDR1 MNHEY, CDR2 SMNVEV (reference sequence). The CDR3 reads CASSGRTGSGANVLTF. Here the CDR3 DNA reads TGTGCCAGCTCGGGACGGACTGGCTCTGGGGCCAACGTCCTGACTTTC.

V usage is TRBV28 and J usage is TRBJ2-7; D uncertain. In germline, CDR1 is MDHEN, CDR2 SYDVKM. This CDR3 comprises 14 residues. The V gene lost 4 bases and the J gene lost 2 bases, with 12 bases spanning the gap. The CDR3 DNA reads TGTGCCAGCAGTTCCGGGTCCCTCCCCTACGAGCAGTACTTC. As protein: CASSSGSLPYEQYF. The whole variable domain, filled in from reference TRBV28 and TRBJ2-7, reads DVKVTQSSRYLVKRTGEKVFLECVQDMDHENMFWYRQDPGLGLRLIYFSYDVKMKEKGDIPEGYSVSREKKERFSLILESASTNQTSMYLCASSSGSLPYEQYFGPGTRLTVT.

J is TRBJ2-7 and V is TRBV5-1; unclear D gene. Germline values: CDR1 SGHRS, CDR2 YFSETQ. The length of the CDR3 is 14 residues. Deletions cut 1 base from V and 5 bases from J, with 13 bases between. In DNA, the CDR3 is TGCGCCAGCAGCTTGAGGTCCCTTGGGGACGAGCAGTACTTC. Translation: CASSLRSLGDEQYF.

This chain links TRBV2 with TRBJ2-3, with TRBD1 as a possible D gene (5 bases). The CDR3 is made up of 16 amino acids. Germline lookup yields CDR1 SNHLY and CDR2 FYNNEI. Trimming removed 3 bases at V and 5 bases at J, with 18 bases between. This CDR3 is CASSESTPRDGDTQYF. The CDR3 region has the DNA TGTGCCAGCAGTGAGTCCACCCCCAGGGATGGAGATACGCAGTATTTT. Combining the CDR3 with reference TRBV2 and TRBJ2-3 gives the whole variable domain EPEVTQTPSHQVTQMGQEVILRCVPISNHLYFYWYRQILGQKVEFLVSFYNNEISEKSEIFDDQFSVERPDGSNFTLKIRSTKLEDSAMYFCASSESTPRDGDTQYFGPGTRLTVL.

The chain combines TRBV11-2 with TRBJ2-1; TRBD2 is a possible D gene (7 bases). The CDR3 loop spans 17 amino acids. The V end was cut by 4 bases, the J end by 2 bases, with 18 bases between. Germline values: CDR1 SGHAT, CDR2 FQNNGV. This CDR3 is CASSYLISGGAYNEQFF. The DNA of the CDR3 is TGTGCCAGCAGCTACCTGATTTCGGGGGGCGCCTACAATGAGCAGTTCTTC.

With respect to this clone: At the DNA level, this CDR3 is encoded by other sequences in the same sample as well. The chain employs TRBV2 and TRBJ2-1; D possibly corresponds to TRBD2 (6 bases). The ends were cut back, 2 bases at V and 8 bases at J, with 7 bases in the middle. Per germline, CDR1 SNHLY and CDR2 FYNNEI. The CDR3 sequence is 12 residues long. CDR3 protein: CASSESGYEQFF. Written as DNA, the CDR3 is TGTGCCAGCAGTGAAAGCGGGTATGAGCAGTTCTTC.

The gene calls are TRBV9 and TRBJ1-5; TRBD1 is a possible D gene (5 bases). Germline V gene data show CDR1 as SGDLS and CDR2 as YYNGEE. The V end lost 0 bases, the J end lost 9 bases, and 13 bases lay between the germline ends. There are 14 residues in the CDR3. In DNA form, the CDR3 reads TGTGCCAGCAGCGTAGAAGAGGGGCCCATGCCCCAGCATTTT. Residues: CASSVEEGPMPQHF.